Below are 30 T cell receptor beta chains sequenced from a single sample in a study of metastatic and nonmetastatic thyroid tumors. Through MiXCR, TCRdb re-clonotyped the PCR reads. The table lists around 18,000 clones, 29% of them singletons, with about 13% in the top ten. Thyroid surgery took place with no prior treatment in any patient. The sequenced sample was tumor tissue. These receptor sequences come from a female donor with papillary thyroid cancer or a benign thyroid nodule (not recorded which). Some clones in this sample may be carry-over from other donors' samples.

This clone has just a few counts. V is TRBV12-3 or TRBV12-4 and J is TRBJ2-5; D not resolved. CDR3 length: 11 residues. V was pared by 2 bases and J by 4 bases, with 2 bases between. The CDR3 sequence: CASSLRETQYF. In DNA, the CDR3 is TGTGCCAGCAGTTTAAGAGAGACCCAGTACTTC.

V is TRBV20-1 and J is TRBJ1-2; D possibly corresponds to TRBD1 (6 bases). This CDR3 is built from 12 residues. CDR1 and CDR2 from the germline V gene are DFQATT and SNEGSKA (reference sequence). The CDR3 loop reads CRTTGNDYGYTF. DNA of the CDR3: TGCAGGACTACAGGGAACGACTATGGCTACACCTTC.

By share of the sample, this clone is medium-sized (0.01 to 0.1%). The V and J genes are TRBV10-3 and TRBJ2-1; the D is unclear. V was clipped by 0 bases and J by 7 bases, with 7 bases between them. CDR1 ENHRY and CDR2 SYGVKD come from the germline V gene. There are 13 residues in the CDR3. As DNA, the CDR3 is TGTGCCATCAGTGAGTCCCAAACGAATGAGCAGTTCTTC. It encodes CAISESQTNEQFF.

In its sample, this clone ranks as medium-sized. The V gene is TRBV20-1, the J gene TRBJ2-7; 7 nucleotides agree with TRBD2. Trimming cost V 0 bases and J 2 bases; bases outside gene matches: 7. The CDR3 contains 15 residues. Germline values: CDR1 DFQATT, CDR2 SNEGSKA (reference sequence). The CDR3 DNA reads TGCAGTGCTAGAGATGATCGCGGACTAGCCTACGAGCAGTACTTC. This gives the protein CSARDDRGLAYEQYF.

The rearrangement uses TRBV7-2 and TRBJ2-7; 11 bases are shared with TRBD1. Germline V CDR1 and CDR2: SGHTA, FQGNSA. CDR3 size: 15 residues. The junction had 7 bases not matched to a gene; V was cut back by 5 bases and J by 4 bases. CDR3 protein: CASSPWGTGGYEQYF. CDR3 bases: TGTGCCAGCAGCCCGTGGGGGACAGGGGGGTACGAGCAGTACTTC.

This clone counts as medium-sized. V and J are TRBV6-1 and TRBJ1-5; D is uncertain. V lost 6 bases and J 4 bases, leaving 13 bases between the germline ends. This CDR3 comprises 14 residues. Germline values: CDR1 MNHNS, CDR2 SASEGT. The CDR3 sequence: CASRTTSRNQPQHF. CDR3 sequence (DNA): TGTGCCAGCAGGACTACATCCCGGAATCAGCCCCAGCATTTT.

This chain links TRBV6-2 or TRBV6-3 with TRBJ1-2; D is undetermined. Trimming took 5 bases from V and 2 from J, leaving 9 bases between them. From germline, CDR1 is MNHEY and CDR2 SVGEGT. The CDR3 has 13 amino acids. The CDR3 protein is CASSPRRNYGYTF. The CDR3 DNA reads TGTGCCAGCAGTCCTAGGCGGAACTATGGCTACACCTTC.

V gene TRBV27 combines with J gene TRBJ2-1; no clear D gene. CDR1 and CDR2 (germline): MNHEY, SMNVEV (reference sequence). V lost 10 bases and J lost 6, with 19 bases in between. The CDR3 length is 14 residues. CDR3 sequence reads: CATRPLMVLNEQFF. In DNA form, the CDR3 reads TGTGCCACTAGACCCCTGATGGTACTCAATGAGCAGTTCTTC.

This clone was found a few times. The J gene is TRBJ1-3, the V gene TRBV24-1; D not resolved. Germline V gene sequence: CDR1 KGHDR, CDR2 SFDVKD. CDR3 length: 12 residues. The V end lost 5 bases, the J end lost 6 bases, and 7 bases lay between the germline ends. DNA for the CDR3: TGTGCCACCAGTGCTGGGGAAAACACCATATATTTT. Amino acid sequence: CATSAGENTIYF.

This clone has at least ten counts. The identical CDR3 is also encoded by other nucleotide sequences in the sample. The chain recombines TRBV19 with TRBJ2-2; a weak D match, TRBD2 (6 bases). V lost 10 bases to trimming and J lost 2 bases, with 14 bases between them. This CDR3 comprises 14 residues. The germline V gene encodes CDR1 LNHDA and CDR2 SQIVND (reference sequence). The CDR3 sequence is CATTPDYNTGELFF. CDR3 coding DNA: TGTGCCACCACCCCGGACTATAACACCGGGGAGCTGTTTTTT.

CDR3 nucleotide sequence: TGTGCCTGGAGGGGTCCAACTAGGGGTGAAGGAACGCAGTATTTT. Translated, it gives CAWRGPTRGEGTQYF. The chain employs TRBV30 and TRBJ2-3, with D perhaps TRBD1 or TRBD2 (5 bases each). This CDR3 region has 15 residues. Trimming took 3 bases from V and 9 from J, leaving 22 bases between them. Germline V gives CDR1 GTSNPN, CDR2 SVGIG (reference sequence).

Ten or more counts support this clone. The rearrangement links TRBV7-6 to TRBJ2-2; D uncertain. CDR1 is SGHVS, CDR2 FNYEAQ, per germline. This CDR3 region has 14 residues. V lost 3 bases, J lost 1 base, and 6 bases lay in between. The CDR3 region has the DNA TGTGCCAGCAGCTTTAATCAGAACACCGGGGAGCTGTTTTTT. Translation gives CASSFNQNTGELFF.

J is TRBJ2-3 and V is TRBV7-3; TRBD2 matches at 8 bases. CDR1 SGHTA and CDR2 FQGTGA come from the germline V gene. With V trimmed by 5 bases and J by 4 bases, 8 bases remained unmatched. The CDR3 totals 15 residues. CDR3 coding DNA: TGTGCCAGCAGCCTCGAAAGCGGGAGACCAGATACGCAGTATTTT. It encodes CASSLESGRPDTQYF.

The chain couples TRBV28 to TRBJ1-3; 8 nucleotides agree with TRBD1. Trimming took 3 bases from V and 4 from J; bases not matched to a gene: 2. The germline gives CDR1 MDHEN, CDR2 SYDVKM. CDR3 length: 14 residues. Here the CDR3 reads CASSFRGRGNTIYF. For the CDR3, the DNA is TGTGCCAGCAGTTTCAGGGGGCGGGGAAACACCATATATTTT.

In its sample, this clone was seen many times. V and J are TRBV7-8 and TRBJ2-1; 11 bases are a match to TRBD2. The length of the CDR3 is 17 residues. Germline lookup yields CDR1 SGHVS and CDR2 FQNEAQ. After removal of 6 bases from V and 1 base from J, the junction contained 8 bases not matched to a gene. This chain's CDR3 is CASSRKLAGESYNEQFF. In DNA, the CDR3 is TGTGCCAGCAGTCGTAAACTAGCGGGGGAATCCTACAATGAGCAGTTCTTC.

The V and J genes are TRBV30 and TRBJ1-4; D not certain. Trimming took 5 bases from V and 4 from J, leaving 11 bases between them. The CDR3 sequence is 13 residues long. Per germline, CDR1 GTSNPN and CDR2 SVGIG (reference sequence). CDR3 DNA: TGTGCCTGGTCCCGGGCCCTTAATGAAAAACTGTTTTTT. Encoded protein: CAWSRALNEKLFF. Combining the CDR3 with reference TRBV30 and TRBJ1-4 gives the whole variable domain SQTIHQWPATLVQPVGSPLSLECTVEGTSNPNLYWYRQAAGRGLQLLFYSVGIGQISSEVPQNLSASRPQDRQFILSSKKLLLSDSGFYLCAWSRALNEKLFFGSGTQLSVL.

In nucleotides, the CDR3 is TGTGCCAGCAGCTCAGGGACTAGCGGCTCGGAGGAGACCCAGTACTTC. It yields the protein CASSSGTSGSEETQYF. The rearrangement uses TRBV12-3 or TRBV12-4 and TRBJ2-5; 11 nucleotides match TRBD2. The length of the CDR3 is 16 residues. The junction had 11 bases not matched to a gene; V was cut back by 6 bases and J by 5 bases.

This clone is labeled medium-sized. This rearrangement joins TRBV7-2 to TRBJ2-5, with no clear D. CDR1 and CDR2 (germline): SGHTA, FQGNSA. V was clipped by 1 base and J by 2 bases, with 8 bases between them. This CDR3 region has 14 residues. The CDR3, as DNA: TGTGCCAGCAGCTTAGGGGCCAGACAAGAGACCCAGTACTTC. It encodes CASSLGARQETQYF.

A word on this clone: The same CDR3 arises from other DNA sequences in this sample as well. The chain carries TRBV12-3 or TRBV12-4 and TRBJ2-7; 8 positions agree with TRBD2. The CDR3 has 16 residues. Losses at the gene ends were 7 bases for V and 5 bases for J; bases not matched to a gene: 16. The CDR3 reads CASTSAWAGGPNEQYF. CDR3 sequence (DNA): TGTGCCAGCACCTCCGCGTGGGCGGGAGGCCCGAACGAGCAGTACTTC.

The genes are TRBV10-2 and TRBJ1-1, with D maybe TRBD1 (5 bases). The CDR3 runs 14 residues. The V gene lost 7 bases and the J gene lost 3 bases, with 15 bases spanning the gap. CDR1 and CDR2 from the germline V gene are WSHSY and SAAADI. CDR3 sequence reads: CASTQAQGHTEAFF. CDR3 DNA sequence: TGCGCCAGCACCCAAGCCCAGGGCCACACTGAAGCTTTCTTT.

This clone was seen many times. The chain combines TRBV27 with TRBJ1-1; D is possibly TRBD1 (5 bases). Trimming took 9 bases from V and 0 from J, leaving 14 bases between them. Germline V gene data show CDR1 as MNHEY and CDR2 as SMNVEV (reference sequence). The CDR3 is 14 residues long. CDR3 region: CASSGRLLNTEAFF. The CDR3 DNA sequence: TGTGCCAGTTCAGGGAGGTTGCTGAACACTGAAGCTTTCTTT.

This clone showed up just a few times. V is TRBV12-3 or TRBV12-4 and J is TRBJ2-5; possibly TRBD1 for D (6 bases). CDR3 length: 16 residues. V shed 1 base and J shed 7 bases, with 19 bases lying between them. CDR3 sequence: CASSLVQGGYQATQYF. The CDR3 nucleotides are TGTGCCAGCAGTTTAGTACAGGGCGGGTATCAGGCGACCCAGTACTTC.

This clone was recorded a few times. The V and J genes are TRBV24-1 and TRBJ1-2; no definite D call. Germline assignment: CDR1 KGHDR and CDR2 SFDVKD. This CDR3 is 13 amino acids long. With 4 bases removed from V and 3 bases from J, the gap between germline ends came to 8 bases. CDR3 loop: CATSDPVHYGYTF. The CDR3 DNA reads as TGTGCCACCAGTGACCCCGTTCACTATGGCTACACCTTC.

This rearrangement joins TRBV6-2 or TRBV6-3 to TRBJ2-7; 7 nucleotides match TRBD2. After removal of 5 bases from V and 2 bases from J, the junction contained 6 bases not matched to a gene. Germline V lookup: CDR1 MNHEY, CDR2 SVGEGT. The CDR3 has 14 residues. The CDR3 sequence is CASSDRDYAYEQYF. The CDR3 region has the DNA TGTGCCAGCAGTGACCGGGACTACGCCTACGAGCAGTACTTC.

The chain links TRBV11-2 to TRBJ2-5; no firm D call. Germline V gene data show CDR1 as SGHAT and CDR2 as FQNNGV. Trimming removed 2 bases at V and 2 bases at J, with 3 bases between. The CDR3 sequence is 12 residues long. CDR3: CASSLRQETQYF. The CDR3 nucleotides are TGTGCCAGCAGCTTACGGCAAGAGACCCAGTACTTC.

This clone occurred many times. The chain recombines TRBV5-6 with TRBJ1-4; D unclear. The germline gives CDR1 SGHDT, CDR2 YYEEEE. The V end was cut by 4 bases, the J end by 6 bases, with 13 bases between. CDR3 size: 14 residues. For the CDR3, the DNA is TGTGCCAGCAGCGGGCGGACGCCGGATGAAAAACTGTTTTTT. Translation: CASSGRTPDEKLFF.

The CDR3 DNA sequence: TGTGCCAGCAGTTTATTCCCCCCGACGACAGGGGCTTACGAGCAGTACTTC. Protein: CASSLFPPTTGAYEQYF. This chain connects TRBV27 to TRBJ2-7, with 8 bases matching TRBD1. Germline lookup yields CDR1 MNHEY and CDR2 SMNVEV (reference sequence). The J segment lost 4 bases and the V segment lost 1 base, leaving 12 bases of the junction unmatched. The length of the CDR3 is 17 residues.

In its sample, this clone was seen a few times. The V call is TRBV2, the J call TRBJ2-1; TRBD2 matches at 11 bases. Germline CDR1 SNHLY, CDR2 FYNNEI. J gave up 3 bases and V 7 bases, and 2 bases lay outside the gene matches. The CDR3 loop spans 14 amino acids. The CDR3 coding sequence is TGTGCCAGCACTACTAGCGGGAGCTACAATGAGCAGTTCTTC. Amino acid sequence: CASTTSGSYNEQFF. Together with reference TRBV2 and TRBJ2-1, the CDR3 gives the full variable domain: EPEVTQTPSHQVTQMGQEVILRCVPISNHLYFYWYRQILGQKVEFLVSFYNNEISEKSEIFDDQFSVERPDGSNFTLKIRSTKLEDSAMYFCASTTSGSYNEQFFGPGTRLTVL.

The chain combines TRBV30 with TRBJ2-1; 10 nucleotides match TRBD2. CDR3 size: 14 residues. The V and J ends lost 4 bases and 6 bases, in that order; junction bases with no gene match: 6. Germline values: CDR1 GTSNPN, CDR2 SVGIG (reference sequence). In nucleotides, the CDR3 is TGTGCCTGGATTTCTAGCGGGAGTATCAATGAGCAGTTCTTC. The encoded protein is CAWISSGSINEQFF.

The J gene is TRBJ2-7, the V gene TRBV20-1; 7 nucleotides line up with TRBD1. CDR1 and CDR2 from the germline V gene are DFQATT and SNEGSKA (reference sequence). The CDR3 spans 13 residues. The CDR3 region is CSLAGRGSYEQYF. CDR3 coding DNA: TGCAGCCTCGCGGGCAGGGGGTCATACGAGCAGTACTTC.